This TCR beta chain was profiled in a study of identical twins. This CDR3 region has 14 residues. Germline V gene lookup returns CDR1 DFQATT and CDR2 SNEGSKA (reference sequence). Trimming removed 6 bases at V and 5 bases at J, with 18 bases between. From the 5' RACE reads, TCRdb called clonotypes with MiXCR, one entry per CDR3 protein. The table lists about 790,000 distinct CDR3 sequences, 18% of them singletons, with less than 15% in the top ten. This clonotype was seen a few times. The data were also submitted as part of a second study, on T cells expressing NK-cell markers.

This sequence was found in a woman younger than 35 in good health. The chain joins TRBV20-1 to TRBJ2-3; D may be TRBD2 (6 bases). The sequenced material came from PBMCs. DNA of the CDR3: TGCAGTGCAAAGAAACCGCGGGGAGAAGATACGCAGTATTTT. Encoded protein: CSAKKPRGEDTQYF.